This T cell receptor (beta chain) was retrieved from a study of Graves' ophthalmopathy and Graves' hyperthyroidism (dated by TCRdb to about 2018). About the study as a whole: Peripheral blood was collected before any treatment was given, at the time of initial diagnosis. The study used TCR beta repertoire signatures to distinguish Graves' ophthalmopathy from Graves' hyperthyroidism and to predict progression to ophthalmopathy. In total, 135 blood samples were TCR-sequenced: 40 to 45 ophthalmopathy, some 72 hyperthyroidism and some 17 hyperthyroidism-to-ophthalmopathy patients. To explore V-J signatures that distinguish ophthalmopathy from hyperthyroidism, a discovery set of 100 patients was enrolled, made up of under 50 with ophthalmopathy and roughly 57 with stable hyperthyroidism. For independent validation, a separate cohort was made up of some 19 hyperthyroidism patients plus 17 patients who later progressed from hyperthyroidism to ophthalmopathy. T-cell repertoires of thyroid tissue and blood were compared in more than five hyperthyroidism patients. Following sampling, methimazole starting at 30 mg daily was administered to hyperthyroidism patients, and high-dose intravenous methylprednisolone was administered to ophthalmopathy patients. Overall study outcomes, separate from this receptor: The 13-signature model separated ophthalmopathy from stable hyperthyroidism with 85% to 90% sensitivity and around 84% specificity in cross-validation, and 80%/75% in the test set. In validation, the model predicted ophthalmopathy progression with over 60% sensitivity and 72% to 80% specificity; roughly 11 predicted patients were CT-confirmed with GO in a median of approximately 6.5 months. No statistical method was used to set the sample size in advance, and the investigators knew which group each participant was assigned to. Most of the expanded thyroid clonotypes with a frequency above 0.001 were also detected in blood, and it was suggested that the thyroid immune response may be reflected by blood repertoires.

The sample holds many counts of this clonotype. Its recognized antigen is unknown. Base qualities are not at hand, and no much larger clone is one base apart. For repertoire sequencing, the TCR beta CDR3 regions were amplified from RNA transcripts. A first-round RT-PCR used HTBI primers with the Qiagen OneStep RT-PCR kit, followed by a second-round multiplex PCR, size selection and purification. Libraries were sequenced on an Illumina HiSeq2000 using paired-end 100 bp reads. As for the authors' bioinformatics: SOAPnuke was used for read processing, and reads with adapters, uncalled bases, a mean Phred below 15, or no exact constant-primer or identifier match were discarded. COPE v1.2.5 was used to merge the high-quality paired reads. Unique nucleotide sequences were defined as clonotypes and aligned to IMGT TRB V, D and J references using MiTCR v1.1. Only V-J combinations with frequency above 0.0001 were analysed, covering around 99% of repertoires. For each V-J combination, a TCR clonal expansion and chaos score was defined as the ratio of F50 clonal expansion to chaos observed in the TCRdist matrix. Welch's t-statistics and random forest were used to narrow the features down to 13 V-J combinations, which were then fed into a naive Bayes classifier. The Morisita-Horn index was used to measure how similar the thyroid and blood repertoires were. The raw public reads went through TCRdb reprocessing: fastp at Q25, MiXCR clone calling, in-frame beta chains kept. Duplicate CDR3 protein sequences are folded into a single record with the most common DNA and genes. These V and J calls rely on TCRdb rather than the paper's analysis. The sample table shows hundreds of thousands of distinct CDR3 sequences, and 40% are seen once. Clones ranked in the top ten supply 44% of the sample.

The ophthalmopathy patients had moderately to severely active disease, with a Clinical Activity Score of 3 or higher, a NOSPECS grade of 4 or higher, and a disease duration of less than 3 months. Anyone with other autoimmune diseases, uncontrolled infections, pregnancy or lactation was excluded from the study. Diagnosis relied on clinical symptoms, serum thyroxine, TRAb, thyroid ultrasound and orbital computed tomography. Using Ficoll-Paque density gradient centrifugation, PBMCs were isolated from 8.5 to 10 ml of fresh peripheral blood. Total RNA was extracted with Trizol reagent and quality-checked on an Agilent 2100 Bioanalyzer. Here V drops 10 bases and J drops 3 bases, and the junction holds 14 bases not matched to any gene. CDR1 is given as SNHLY and CDR2 as FYNNEI, both from the germline V gene. The CDR3 numbers 15 residues from cysteine through phenylalanine. This entry keeps only the CDR3 DNA: 45 bases, framed from base 1.

The sequence came from an adult man with Graves' ophthalmopathy. The chain was built from TRBV2 and TRBJ1-2, with 7 bases aligning to TRBD1. Sequenced: peripheral blood. The CDR3 amino acid sequence is: CATTGQLRRDYGYTF. Read as DNA, the sequence is TGTGCCACCACGGGACAGCTACGTCGGGACTATGGCTACACCTTC.